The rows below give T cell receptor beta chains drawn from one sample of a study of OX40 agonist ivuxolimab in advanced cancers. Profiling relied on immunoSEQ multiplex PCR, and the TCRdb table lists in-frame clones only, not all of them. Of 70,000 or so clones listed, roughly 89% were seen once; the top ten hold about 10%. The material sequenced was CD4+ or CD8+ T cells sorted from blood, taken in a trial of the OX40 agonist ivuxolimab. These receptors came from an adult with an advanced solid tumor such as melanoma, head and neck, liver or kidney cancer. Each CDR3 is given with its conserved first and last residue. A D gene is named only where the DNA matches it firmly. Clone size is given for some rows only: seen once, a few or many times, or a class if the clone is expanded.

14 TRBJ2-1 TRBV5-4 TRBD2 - CASSSPGRGDEQFF TGTGCCAGCAGCTCCCCCGGGAGGGGGGATGAGCAGTTCTTC
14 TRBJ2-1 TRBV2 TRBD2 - CASGKIREGNEQFF TGTGCCAGCGGAAAGATAAGGGAGGGCAATGAGCAGTTCTTC
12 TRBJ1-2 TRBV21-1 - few CARGGGLYGYTF TGTGCCAGGGGGGGAGGTCTCTATGGCTACACCTTC
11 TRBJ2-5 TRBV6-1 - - CASSRQETQYF TGTGCCAGCAGCCGACAAGAGACCCAGTACTTC
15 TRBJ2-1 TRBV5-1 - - CASSLNLPSYNEQFF TGCGCCAGCAGCTTGAACTTGCCTTCCTACAATGAGCAGTTCTTC
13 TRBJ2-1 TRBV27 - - CASSFPDTLTQFF TGTGCCAGCAGTTTCCCGGACACTCTAACTCAGTTCTTC
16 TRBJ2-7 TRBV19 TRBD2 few CASSIRGGSTAYEQYF TGTGCCAGTAGTATACGGGGCGGGAGCACTGCTTACGAGCAGTACTTC
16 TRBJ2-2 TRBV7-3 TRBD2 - CASSPASGRGTGELFF TGTGCCAGCAGCCCGGCTAGCGGGAGAGGGACCGGGGAGCTGTTTTTT
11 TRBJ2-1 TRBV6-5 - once CASSYAKEQFF TGTGCCAGCAGTTACGCCAAGGAGCAGTTCTTC
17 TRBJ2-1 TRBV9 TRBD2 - CASSGETSGWTYNEQFF TGTGCCAGCAGCGGGGAGACTAGCGGGTGGACCTACAATGAGCAGTTCTTC
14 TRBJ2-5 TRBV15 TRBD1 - CATSRGQAGETQYF TGTGCCACCAGCCGGGGACAGGCTGGAGAGACCCAGTACTTC
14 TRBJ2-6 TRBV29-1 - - CSVFPGSGANVLTF TGCAGCGTTTTTCCAGGGAGCGGGGCCAACGTCCTGACTTTC
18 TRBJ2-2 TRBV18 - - CASSPGRGEGTNTGELFF TGTGCCAGCTCACCTGGGCGAGGTGAGGGGACGAACACCGGGGAGCTGTTTTTT
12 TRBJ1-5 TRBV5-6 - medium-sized CASSLRNQPQHF TGTGCCAGCAGCTTACGCAATCAGCCCCAGCATTTT
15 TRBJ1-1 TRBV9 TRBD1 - CASSFRTGVNTEAFF TGTGCCAGCAGCTTCAGGACAGGGGTTAACACTGAAGCTTTCTTT
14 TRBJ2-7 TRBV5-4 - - CASRVQGTPYEQYF TGTGCCAGCAGGGTACAGGGGACTCCCTACGAGCAGTACTTC
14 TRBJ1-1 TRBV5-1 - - CASSLTDSTTEAFF TGCGCCAGCAGCTTAACAGACTCGACCACTGAAGCTTTCTTT
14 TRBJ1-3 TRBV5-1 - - CASSLVGFGNTIYF TGCGCCAGCAGCTTGGTCGGGTTCGGAAACACCATATATTTT
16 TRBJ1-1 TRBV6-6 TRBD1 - CASRPGQGKGNTEAFF TGTGCCAGCAGGCCTGGACAGGGGAAGGGAAACACTGAAGCTTTCTTT
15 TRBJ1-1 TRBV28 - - CASSRGTEMNTEAFF TGTGCCAGCAGTCGTGGGACCGAGATGAACACTGAAGCTTTCTTT
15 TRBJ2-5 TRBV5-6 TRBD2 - CASSLGLAGQETQYF TGTGCCAGCAGCTTGGGACTAGCGGGGCAAGAGACCCAGTACTTC
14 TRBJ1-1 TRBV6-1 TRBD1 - CASRGGTGITEAFF TGTGCCAGCCGGGGCGGGACAGGTATCACTGAAGCTTTCTTT
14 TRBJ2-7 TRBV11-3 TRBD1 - CASSDRVGSYEQYF TGTGCCAGCTCTGACAGGGTAGGTTCCTACGAGCAGTACTTC
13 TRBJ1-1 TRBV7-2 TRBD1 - CAGMTGRSTEAFF TGTGCCGGAATGACAGGGAGGAGCACTGAAGCTTTCTTT
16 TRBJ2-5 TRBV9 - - CASSVGGHLYQETQYF TGTGCCAGCAGCGTAGGGGGACACCTGTACCAAGAGACCCAGTACTTC
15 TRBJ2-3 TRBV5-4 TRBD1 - CASSPDRVGTDTQYF TGTGCCAGCAGCCCCGACAGGGTAGGGACAGATACGCAGTATTTT
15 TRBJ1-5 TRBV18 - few CASSPLRQGGQPQHF TGTGCCAGCTCACCACTCCGGCAGGGAGGTCAGCCCCAGCATTTT
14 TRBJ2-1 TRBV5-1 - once CASSLAGSPDEQFF TGCGCCAGCAGCTTGGCAGGGTCCCCGGATGAGCAGTTCTTC
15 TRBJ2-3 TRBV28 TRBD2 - CASSRIAGVTDTQYF TGTGCCAGCAGCCGGATAGCGGGTGTCACAGATACGCAGTATTTT
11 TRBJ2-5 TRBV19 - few CASSIKETQYF TGTGCCAGTAGTATCAAAGAGACCCAGTACTTC
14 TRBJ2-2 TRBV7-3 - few CASSLGGGTGELFF TGTGCCAGCAGTCTAGGAGGGGGCACCGGGGAGCTGTTTTTT
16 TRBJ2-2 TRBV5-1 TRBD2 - CASSWGLAGVAGELFF TGCGCCAGCAGCTGGGGACTAGCGGGAGTTGCCGGGGAGCTGTTTTTT
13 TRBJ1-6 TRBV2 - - CASSTDSTGALHF TGTGCCAGCAGTACTGACAGTACGGGAGCCCTCCACTTT
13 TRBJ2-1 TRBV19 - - CASSATGNTEQFF TGTGCCAGTAGTGCAACAGGGAATACTGAGCAGTTCTTC
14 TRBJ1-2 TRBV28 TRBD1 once CASSLRQGGGGYTF TGTGCCAGCAGTTTAAGGCAGGGGGGAGGTGGCTACACCTTC
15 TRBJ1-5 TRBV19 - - CASSSRTDSNQPQHF TGTGCCAGTAGTTCTCGGACAGATAGCAATCAGCCCCAGCATTTT